These 29 T cell receptor beta chains came from one sample sequenced in a study of cytotoxic CD8 clonotypes in ibrutinib-treated CLL. Assay used: immunoSEQ multiplex PCR; TCRdb lists only in-frame clones, some missing. The sample has tens of thousands of clones; roughly two thirds are singletons. Material: PBMCs, obtained at disease progression, from a patient treated with ibrutinib. The receptors were sampled from a human donor with chronic lymphocytic leukemia.

The genes are TRBV6-6 and TRBJ2-1, with D possibly being TRBD2 (5 bases). Germline V gives CDR1 MNHNY, CDR2 SVGAGI (reference sequence). This CDR3 is 14 amino acids long. The CDR3 here is CASRGEGSYNEQFF. CDR3 in DNA: TGTGCTAGCCGGGGTGAGGGCTCCTACAATGAGCAGTTCTTC.

This clone has only a few counts. V and J are TRBV19 and TRBJ1-2, with D hard to call. This CDR3 has 13 residues. V was trimmed by 1 base and J by 3 bases, leaving 6 bases between them. Germline V CDR1 and CDR2: LNHDA, SQIVND (reference sequence). The CDR3 DNA is TGTGCCAGTAGTATAGGAGGGTACTATGGCTACACCTTC. This translates into CASSIGGYYGYTF.

This clone was found a few times. This chain joins TRBV6-1 and TRBJ1-5; TRBD1 agrees at 8 bases. CDR1 and CDR2 from the germline V gene are MNHNS and SASEGT. The CDR3 spans 16 residues. J lost 5 bases, V lost 4 bases, and 10 bases had no gene match. The CDR3 bases are TGTGCCAGCAGTGGAAGTCCAGGGGGCGGGTATCAGCCCCAGCATTTT. It specifies CASSGSPGGGYQPQHF.

The chain combines TRBV9 with TRBJ1-4; D gene unclear. CDR3 length equals 13 residues. The V end was cut by 1 base, the J end by 5 bases, with 6 bases between. CDR1 SGDLS and CDR2 YYNGEE come from the germline V gene. CDR3 bases: TGTGCCAGCAGCGTAACCCTCAATGAAAAACTGTTTTTT. This codes for CASSVTLNEKLFF.

The rearrangement uses TRBV7-3 and TRBJ2-3, with D perhaps matching TRBD1 (6 bases). Trimming left V 1 base short and J 2 bases short, with 10 bases between. From germline, CDR1 is SGHTA and CDR2 FQGTGA. The CDR3 has 15 amino acids. CDR3 amino acids: CASSLMGQSTDTQYF. The CDR3 DNA reads TGTGCCAGCAGCTTAATGGGACAATCCACAGATACGCAGTATTTT. Full variable domain (outside the CDR3, taken from reference TRBV7-3 and TRBJ2-3): GAGVSQTPSNKVTEKGKYVELRCDPISGHTALYWYRQSLGQGPEFLIYFQGTGAADDSGLPNDRFFAVRPEGSVSTLKIQRTERGDSAVYLCASSLMGQSTDTQYFGPGTRLTVL.

This clone turned up a few times. In DNA, the CDR3 is TGTGCCAGCAGCCCTCCGGGACAGGGGGCAGGGGAGACCCAGTACTTC. This sequence encodes CASSPPGQGAGETQYF. This sequence joins TRBV7-9 and TRBJ2-5; the match to TRBD1 covers 12 bases. With 5 bases clipped from V and 5 bases from J, the junction kept 9 bases outside the gene matches. Germline V gives CDR1 SEHNR, CDR2 FQNEAQ (reference sequence). This CDR3 has 16 residues. Filled out from reference TRBV7-9 and TRBJ2-5, the complete variable domain reads DTGVSQNPRHKITKRGQNVTFRCDPISEHNRLYWYRQTLGQGPEFLTYFQNEAQLEKSRLLSDRFSAERPKGSFSTLEIQRTEQGDSAMYLCASSPPGQGAGETQYFGPGTRLLVL.

V usage is TRBV4-1 and J usage is TRBJ2-7; D is uncertain. V shed 2 bases and J shed 1 base, with 6 bases lying between them. Germline V gene sequence: CDR1 MGHRA, CDR2 YSYEKL. The CDR3 runs 13 residues. Here the CDR3 DNA reads TGCGCCAGCAGCCAACCCCGATCCTACGAGCAGTACTTC. The encoded protein is CASSQPRSYEQYF.

This clone was detected only a few times. The chain has TRBV5-4 and TRBJ1-6; TRBD1 agrees at 11 bases. The V gene's germline CDR1 is SGHNT and CDR2 YYREEE (reference sequence). This CDR3 comprises 16 residues. Trimming took 4 bases from V and 4 from J; bases not matched to a gene: 4. CDR3 sequence (DNA): TGTGCCAGCAGCAACCGGGACAGGGGGTATAATTCACCCCTCCACTTT. Amino acids: CASSNRDRGYNSPLHF.

This clone was seen once. This chain links TRBV10-3 with TRBJ2-5; 8 bases match TRBD2. V lost 3 bases, J lost 2 bases, and 8 bases stayed unmatched. CDR3 size: 16 residues. CDR1 is ENHRY, CDR2 SYGVKD, per germline. The CDR3 bases are TGTGCCATCAGTGACTTTTCTAGCGGGCAGCAAGAGACCCAGTACTTC. Translation gives CAISDFSSGQQETQYF.

This clone was seen only once. The gene calls are TRBV28 and TRBJ2-1; 12 bases are shared with TRBD2. The CDR3 has 17 amino acids. Germline CDR1 MDHEN, CDR2 SYDVKM. Trimming cost V 5 bases and J 6 bases; bases outside gene matches: 11. CDR3 region: CASSTRLTSGSFNEQFF. For the CDR3, the DNA is TGTGCCAGCAGTACCCGATTGACTAGCGGGAGTTTCAATGAGCAGTTCTTC.

This clone occurred a few times. This chain joins TRBV19 and TRBJ2-3; D uncertain. Looked up from germline, CDR1 is LNHDA and CDR2 is SQIVND (reference sequence). CDR3 length equals 13 residues. Trimming shortened V by 10 bases and J by 0 bases, and 11 bases separated the two germline ends. The CDR3 DNA follows: TGTGCCACGACCAAGGACAGCACAGATACGCAGTATTTT. Encoded protein: CATTKDSTDTQYF.

In this sample, this clone turned up a few times. This rearrangement joins TRBV25-1 to TRBJ1-3; unclear D gene. The germline V and J ends were trimmed by 4 bases and 0 bases, with 10 bases remaining between them. CDR3 length: 15 residues. The germline gives CDR1 MGHDK, CDR2 SYGVNS. CDR3 sequence reads: CASSGLGYSGNTIYF. Here the CDR3 DNA reads TGTGCCAGCAGTGGTTTGGGGTACTCTGGAAACACCATATATTTT.

Regarding this clone: Other DNA sequences in the same sample also yield this CDR3. V is TRBV20-1 and J is TRBJ2-3; D unclear. The CDR3 is 11 residues long. Looked up from germline, CDR1 is DFQATT and CDR2 is SNEGSKA (reference sequence). Trimming stripped 3 bases from V and 6 bases from J, with 7 bases between. CDR3 protein: CSARRLDTQYF. Here the CDR3 DNA reads TGCAGTGCTAGGAGACTTGATACGCAGTATTTT.

The rearrangement links TRBV5-1 to TRBJ1-1; D remains unclear. This CDR3 comprises 14 residues. Germline V gene sequence: CDR1 SGHRS, CDR2 YFSETQ. V shed 1 base and J shed 0 bases, with 7 bases lying between them. The CDR3 here is CASSLSLMNTEAFF. The DNA for the CDR3 is TGCGCCAGCAGCTTGTCACTGATGAACACTGAAGCTTTCTTT.

This clone was recorded a few times. The V and J genes are TRBV7-6 and TRBJ1-2; D unclear. V dropped 4 bases and J dropped 6 bases, with 9 bases sitting between them. The CDR3 runs 12 residues. Looked up from germline, CDR1 is SGHVS and CDR2 is FNYEAQ. CDR3 DNA sequence: TGTGCCAGCAGCTCACAGACTGATGGCTACACCTTC. Its translation: CASSSQTDGYTF.

This chain links TRBV7-2 with TRBJ2-7; TRBD2 matches at 8 bases. The CDR3 contains 12 residues. J gave up 9 bases and V 5 bases, and 6 bases lay outside the gene matches. The germline gives CDR1 SGHTA, CDR2 FQGNSA. For the CDR3, the DNA is TGTGCCAGCAGCGCTTGGGCGGGAGGGCAGTACTTC. Its translation: CASSAWAGGQYF.

The V call is TRBV27, the J call TRBJ2-5; a possible D gene is TRBD1 (6 bases). The CDR3 runs to 14 residues. Between the trimmed V and J ends, which lost 2 bases and 5 bases, there was a span of 12 bases. Germline values: CDR1 MNHEY, CDR2 SMNVEV (reference sequence). For the CDR3, the DNA is TGTGCCAGCAGTTTAGGGCCTAGGGGGGAGACCCAGTACTTC. This codes for CASSLGPRGETQYF.

The V gene is TRBV2, the J gene TRBJ2-7, with D possibly being TRBD2 (6 bases). The CDR3 consists of 16 residues. CDR1 and CDR2 from the germline V gene are SNHLY and FYNNEI. The germline V and J ends were trimmed by 5 bases and 0 bases, with 17 bases remaining between them. This chain's CDR3 is CASSLLGGDGSYEQYF. Here the CDR3 DNA reads TGTGCCAGCAGTTTGCTGGGAGGCGACGGCTCCTACGAGCAGTACTTC.

CDR3 amino acids: CASSLDSPGAGTDTQYF. CDR3 nucleotide sequence: TGTGCCAGCAGCTTAGATTCCCCCGGTGCAGGCACAGATACGCAGTATTTT. This rearrangement joins TRBV7-8 to TRBJ2-3, with D hard to call. CDR3 length equals 17 residues. Trimming pared 1 base from V and 1 base from J, leaving 15 bases between. Germline loops: CDR1 SGHVS, CDR2 FQNEAQ.

This chain links TRBV9 with TRBJ1-4; maybe TRBD1 (5 bases). Germline V lookup: CDR1 SGDLS, CDR2 YYNGEE. This CDR3 comprises 14 residues. Trimming took off 2 bases at V and 4 bases at J, with 9 bases between the two ends. CDR3 in amino acids: CASSVGTVNEKLFF. Here the CDR3 DNA reads TGTGCCAGCAGCGTCGGGACGGTTAATGAAAAACTGTTTTTT.

This clone was seen just once. V usage is TRBV11-2 and J usage is TRBJ2-2, with TRBD2 as a possible D gene (6 bases). CDR1 and CDR2 from the germline V gene are SGHAT and FQNNGV. V was shortened by 1 base and J by 2 bases, with 11 bases between the two germline ends. This CDR3 comprises 16 residues. CDR3 loop: CASSLVGSGNTGELFF. The CDR3 bases are TGTGCCAGCAGCTTAGTTGGTAGCGGAAACACCGGGGAGCTGTTTTTT. Drawing the rest from reference TRBV11-2 and TRBJ2-2, the complete variable domain is EAGVAQSPRYKIIEKRQSVAFWCNPISGHATLYWYQQILGQGPKLLIQFQNNGVVDDSQLPKDRFSAERLKGVDSTLKIQPAKLEDSAVYLCASSLVGSGNTGELFFGEGSRLTVL.

V gene TRBV6-5 combines with J gene TRBJ2-5, with 10 bases lining up with TRBD2. CDR1 is MNHEY, CDR2 SVGAGI, per germline. V was clipped by 4 bases and J by 5 bases; unmatched bases: 7. This CDR3 spans 15 amino acids. The CDR3 DNA reads TGTGCCAGCAGTTCCGGACTAGCGGTTGGGGAGACCCAGTACTTC. Translated: CASSSGLAVGETQYF.

CDR3 bases: TGTGCCAGCAGCCCGTCGGGGCGGACTAACACCGGGGAGCTGTTTTTT. This sequence encodes CASSPSGRTNTGELFF. V and J are TRBV4-2 and TRBJ2-2; TRBD1 or TRBD2 may be the D gene (5 bases each). V was trimmed by 4 bases and J by 2 bases, leaving 14 bases between them. CDR1 LGHNA and CDR2 YNFKEQ come from the germline V gene. The CDR3 loop spans 16 amino acids.

The V gene is TRBV30, the J gene TRBJ1-1; unclear D gene. Germline CDR1 and CDR2: GTSNPN and SVGIG (reference sequence). Trimming pared 6 bases from V and 3 bases from J, leaving 8 bases between. The CDR3 totals 11 residues. The CDR3 sequence: CACKGYTEAFF. DNA for the CDR3: TGTGCCTGTAAAGGGTACACTGAAGCTTTCTTT.

This chain joins TRBV30 and TRBJ2-7; 11 nucleotides align to TRBD1. V was clipped by 3 bases and J by 4 bases; unmatched bases: 2. The CDR3 length is 13 residues. Germline-derived CDR1 and CDR2 are GTSNPN and SVGIG (reference sequence). The CDR3 loop reads CAWRGTGGYEQYF. In nucleotides, the CDR3 is TGTGCCTGGAGAGGGACAGGGGGTTACGAGCAGTACTTC.

As DNA, the CDR3 is TGTGCCAGCAGCCCCCAGGCGGGAACGCAGTATTTT. It specifies CASSPQAGTQYF. The chain is built from TRBV13 and TRBJ2-3; a possible D gene is TRBD2 (6 bases). V was clipped by 5 bases and J by 9 bases, with 12 bases between them. CDR3 length: 12 residues. CDR1 and CDR2 (germline): PRHDT, FYEKMQ (reference sequence).

This chain uses TRBV13 with TRBJ1-1; 8 nucleotides agree with TRBD1. V dropped 5 bases and J dropped 1; count of bases not matched to a gene: 9. The CDR3 spans 16 residues. The germline V gene encodes CDR1 PRHDT and CDR2 FYEKMQ (reference sequence). The chain's CDR3 is CASSPLTGVRNTEAFF. The CDR3 DNA reads as TGTGCCAGCAGCCCATTGACAGGGGTCAGGAACACTGAAGCTTTCTTT. The variable domain in full, completed from reference TRBV13 and TRBJ1-1, reads AAGVIQSPRHLIKEKRETATLKCYPIPRHDTVYWYQQGPGQDPQFLISFYEKMQSDKGSIPDRFSAQQFSDYHSELNMSSLELGDSALYFCASSPLTGVRNTEAFFGQGTRLTVV.

The chain is built from TRBV9 and TRBJ2-2; 8 bases align to TRBD1. The V gene's germline CDR1 is SGDLS and CDR2 YYNGEE. The ends lost 3 bases at V and 0 bases at J; junction bases unmatched: 4. This CDR3 is 16 amino acids long. The CDR3 is CASSATGGSNTGELFF. CDR3 DNA sequence: TGTGCCAGCAGCGCAACAGGGGGGTCGAACACCGGGGAGCTGTTTTTT.

The chain is built from TRBV5-1 and TRBJ2-1, with 9 nucleotides matching TRBD1. CDR3 length: 15 amino acids. In germline, CDR1 is SGHRS, CDR2 YFSETQ. J was trimmed by 7 bases and V by 4 bases; bases with no gene match: 9. CDR3 in amino acids: CASSLGTGPRNEQFF. The CDR3 DNA sequence: TGCGCCAGCAGCCTAGGGACAGGGCCTCGGAATGAGCAGTTCTTC. Filled out from reference TRBV5-1 and TRBJ2-1, the complete variable domain reads KAGVTQTPRYLIKTRGQQVTLSCSPISGHRSVSWYQQTPGQGLQFLFEYFSETQRNKGNFPGRFSGRQFSNSRSEMNVSTLELGDSALYLCASSLGTGPRNEQFFGPGTRLTVL.